This record looks at one TCR beta chain sequence and its context. Its antigen is currently unknown. This specimen comes from a study of T cell responses to AZD1222 COVID-19 vaccine. The CDR3 is 12 amino acids. V was pared by 3 bases and J by 7 bases, with 10 bases between. Libraries were prepared by immunoSEQ multiplex PCR; TCRdb keeps only in-frame clonotypes and omits some of them. The sample consists of approximately 88,000 clones, 90% to 95% of them appearing once. Study findings and constraints: It was only a handful of AZD1222 recipients who were seropositive at baseline.

The sequence came from an adult in good health. This chain links TRBV12-3 or TRBV12-4 with TRBJ2-7; D is possibly TRBD2 (6 bases). Specimen: peripheral blood, collected on day 0 of AZD1222 vaccination. The CDR3: CASSFGGKEQYF. CDR3 DNA: TGTGCCAGCAGTTTCGGCGGGAAGGAGCAGTACTTC.